One and the same sample provided the 11 T cell receptor beta chains below, sequenced in a study of blood T cell repertoires in COVID-19. Only in-frame clones appear in the TCRdb table, and some are missing; sequencing was by immunoSEQ multiplex PCR. The sample shows approximately 300,000 clones, around 86% of them seen only once. Input material: PBMCs or T cells enriched from blood (not recorded which). The receptors derive from a young man who had recovered from COVID-19.

J is TRBJ1-5 and V is TRBV5-6; tentative D call: TRBD1 (6 bases). CDR3 length: 16 amino acids. The V gene lost 1 base and the J gene lost 5 bases, with 16 bases spanning the gap. Germline CDR1 is SGHDT and CDR2 is YYEEEE. CDR3 loop: CASSLWSGADYQPQHF. DNA of the CDR3: TGTGCCAGCAGCTTGTGGTCAGGGGCGGATTATCAGCCCCAGCATTTT.

This chain links TRBV19 with TRBJ1-1; tentative D call: TRBD1 (6 bases). The length of the CDR3 is 15 residues. V was trimmed by 4 bases and J by 1 base, leaving 13 bases between them. Germline loops: CDR1 LNHDA, CDR2 SQIVND (reference sequence). CDR3 region: CASSSYRDANTEAFF. CDR3 coding DNA: TGTGCCAGTAGTAGTTACAGGGACGCGAACACTGAAGCTTTCTTT. Full variable domain (rest looked up from reference TRBV19 and TRBJ1-1): DGGITQSPKYLFRKEGQNVTLSCEQNLNHDAMYWYRQDPGQGLRLIYYSQIVNDFQKGDIAEGYSVSREKKESFPLTVTSAQKNPTAFYLCASSSYRDANTEAFFGQGTRLTVV.

The chain has TRBV25-1 and TRBJ2-3, with D perhaps TRBD2 (5 bases). This CDR3 is 14 amino acids long. Germline assignment: CDR1 MGHDK and CDR2 SYGVNS. Trimming removed 7 bases from V and 2 bases from J, with 13 bases in between. The CDR3 coding sequence is TGTGCCAGCACACCCAGCGGTTACACAGATACGCAGTATTTT. This encodes CASTPSGYTDTQYF. Complete variable domain (other parts from reference TRBV25-1 and TRBJ2-3): EADIYQTPRYLVIGTGKKITLECSQTMGHDKMYWYQQDPGMELHLIHYSYGVNSTEKGDLSSESTVSRIRTEHFPLTLESARPSHTSQYLCASTPSGYTDTQYFGPGTRLTVL.

The genes are TRBV7-9 and TRBJ2-1; 8 nucleotides match TRBD2. Germline CDR1 and CDR2: SEHNR and FQNEAQ (reference sequence). Unmatched junction bases numbered 10, after V lost 4 bases and J lost 8 bases. The CDR3 loop spans 15 amino acids. Written as DNA, the CDR3 is TGTGCCAGCAGCTACAGCGGGGGCCCGGGCTATGAGCAGTTCTTC. This encodes CASSYSGGPGYEQFF.

The chain uses TRBV3-1 (or the pseudogene TRBV3-2) and TRBJ2-3; 7 nucleotides line up with TRBD2. CDR3 length equals 15 residues. Germline CDR1 and CDR2: LGHDT and YNNKEL (reference sequence). V gave up 6 bases and J gave up 0 bases; unmatched junction bases: 6. CDR3 loop: CASSHARGSTDTQYF. In DNA, the CDR3 is TGTGCCAGCAGTCACGCGCGGGGGAGCACAGATACGCAGTATTTT.

Remarks on this clone: At one of its ends the junction is not consistent with the germline gene, which may arise from a read error. The chain carries TRBV7-9 and TRBJ2-1; maybe TRBD1 (6 bases). In germline, CDR1 is SEHNR, CDR2 FQNEAQ (reference sequence). There are 13 residues in the CDR3. The CDR3 loop is CASSLAAAGVHVF. Here the CDR3 DNA reads TGTGCCAGCAGCTTAGCGGCGGCAGGGGTACACGTCTTC.

The rearrangement uses TRBV28 and TRBJ2-7; 9 nucleotides line up with TRBD2. Per germline, CDR1 MDHEN and CDR2 SYDVKM. The CDR3 has 15 residues. Trimming at V came to 2 bases and at J to 3 bases, leaving 5 bases not matched to a gene. In DNA, the CDR3 is TGTGCCAGCAGTTTAGCGGGGGGGCCTTACTACGAGCAGTACTTC. Translated: CASSLAGGPYYEQYF.

The chain combines TRBV10-2 with TRBJ1-1; tentative D call: TRBD1 (5 bases). V was trimmed by 0 bases and J by 6 bases, leaving 14 bases between them. This CDR3 contains 15 residues. The germline gives CDR1 WSHSY, CDR2 SAAADI. The CDR3 region has the DNA TGCGCCAGCAGTGAGTCGATGTCCGGACATCCTGAAGCTTTCTTT. Translating gives CASSESMSGHPEAFF.

This chain links TRBV28 with TRBJ1-5; possible D gene TRBD1, 6 bases. CDR1 MDHEN and CDR2 SYDVKM come from the germline V gene. The germline V and J ends were trimmed by 2 bases and 5 bases, with 10 bases remaining between them. The CDR3 loop spans 14 amino acids. In nucleotides, the CDR3 is TGTGCCAGCAGTTTAGACCAGGGGTATCAGCCCCAGCATTTT. It yields the protein CASSLDQGYQPQHF.

The rearrangement uses TRBV24-1 and TRBJ2-1, with TRBD2 identical over 12 bases. CDR3 size: 19 residues. Per germline, CDR1 KGHDR and CDR2 SFDVKD. V lost 4 bases, J lost 6 bases, and 15 bases stayed unmatched. The chain's CDR3 is CATSDEPRLAGVMANEQFF. In nucleotides, the CDR3 is TGTGCCACCAGTGACGAGCCCCGACTAGCGGGAGTTATGGCCAATGAGCAGTTCTTC.

This chain links TRBV9 with TRBJ2-7; 11 bases agree with TRBD2. CDR1 SGDLS and CDR2 YYNGEE come from the germline V gene. The CDR3 contains 15 residues. J was trimmed by 6 bases and V by 3 bases; bases with no gene match: 8. This CDR3 reads CASSARSGGAIEQYF. The CDR3 nucleotides are TGTGCCAGCAGCGCCCGTAGCGGGGGGGCGATCGAGCAGTACTTC.